This T cell receptor (beta chain) was observed in a study of blood T cell repertoires in COVID-19. This table comes from immunoSEQ multiplex PCR, and its TCRdb copy is limited to in-frame clones, with some not included. Of 200,000 to 300,000 clones in the sample, more than 70% were seen once. The ends lost 6 bases at V and 2 bases at J; junction bases unmatched: 5. Per the germline V gene, CDR1 is LNHDA and CDR2 is SQIVND (reference sequence). CDR3 size: 14 residues. The rearrangement uses TRBV19 and TRBJ2-7; TRBD2 matches at 9 bases. Sequences were obtained from peripheral blood. The receptor comes from a woman aged 45-60 years with acute or convalescent COVID-19. This CDR3 reads CASSDSGRAYEQYF. As DNA, the CDR3 is TGTGCCAGTAGCGATAGCGGGAGAGCCTACGAGCAGTACTTC.